This TCR beta chain was obtained from a study of early stage breast cancer tumors (dated by TCRdb to 2016 to 2017). For context, the study as a whole: Of the approximately 15 invasive breast tumors, around twelve were found to be estrogen receptor-positive, progesterone receptor-positive and HER2-negative. Of the approximately twelve ER+/PR+/HER2- tumors, eight were classified as invasive ductal carcinomas and four as invasive lobular carcinomas. On average, each sample got about 9.6-fold read coverage. The samples as a whole yielded a few million detected templates, corresponding to over a million unique clonotypes.

From the cysteine up to the phenylalanine, the CDR3 has a length of 14 residues. The read is trimmed to its CDR3 DNA, 42 bases read in frame from base 1. CDR1 and CDR2 were assigned from the germline V gene (reference sequence) as SGHNT and YYREEE. V trim: 6 bases; J trim: 2 bases; unmatched bases: 5. The full study reports these points: Sequencing bulk genomic DNA from unsorted cells could not capture chain pairing or functional markers like CD4, CD8 and FOXP3. Repertoires from blood and normal breast were more alike than repertoires from blood and tumor, and in about 85% of the 16 patients, comparing each tissue with blood separated tumor from normal. Enriched TCRB sequences shared across patients were mostly commonly generated sequences, unlikely to play an important role in the tumor microenvironment. Because the cohort was small, a breakdown by tumor subtype could not be done. Compared with adjacent normal breast tissue, tumors had higher clonality and roughly 2.5-fold greater T cell density.

The study profiled bulk TCR beta-chain repertoires in matched peripheral blood, tumor and adjacent normal breast tissue taken from more than 15 patients with early-stage breast cancer. Before surgery, roughly 4.5-11 mL of whole blood was collected in EDTA tubes and processed within 2 hours. Ficoll-Paque centrifugation in SepMate-50 tubes was used to isolate peripheral blood mononuclear cells. For storage in liquid nitrogen, PBMCs were cryopreserved as aliquots of about 1.9 to 4 million cells in about 90% FBS with roughly 10% DMSO. The Qiagen AllPrep DNA/RNA Mini kit was used to extract genomic DNA. Two independent genomic DNA replicates were amplified for each sample, with about 0.5 ug used for blood and approximately 1.5 ug for tumor or normal breast. TCRB sequencing of genomic DNA was carried out with the ImmunoSeq Intro kit according to the manufacturer's instructions. The multiplex PCR ran for about 31 cycles using proprietary primers and spike-in control sequences for absolute quantification. Single-end 150-bp reads were used to sequence an 87-bp fragment covering the CDR3 and the flanking V and J genes. Seven samples, each with two replicates, were multiplexed per lane of an Illumina MiSeq using version 3.0 chemistry. The source study handled its data this way. The vendor's proprietary pipeline handled the raw data processing, merging both replicates into a single result for each sample. Clonotypes were defined as productive rearrangements sharing the V-gene family, CDR3 amino acid sequence and J-gene segment. Clonality was calculated as 1 minus the normalized Shannon entropy (Pielou evenness) of TCRB abundances. T cell density was estimated by dividing total templates by the number of input cells inferred from the DNA input amount. Recon, run with its default parameters, was used to estimate overall repertoire diversity and clonality. A clonotype was considered tumor-enriched if its abundance in tumor exceeded 0.1% and was at least 32-fold higher than its abundance in normal breast. Here the immuneACCESS table is served through TCRdb, limited to in-frame sequences with V and J called. Missing clones are a known gap in these copies; in checked studies unresolved V genes cover under half, and the rest lacks a known reason. The DNA gave D and trimming, while V, J and clone size come from that table. The sample table shows roughly 57,000 clones, and around 90% are seen once. The ten biggest clones cover 5% of the sample.

A note on this clone: The clone's antigen remains unknown. Per-base qualities were not stored, and no clone one base away is much larger.

Sequenced input: blood. This sequence originates from a person aged 65 to 79 with breast cancer. The receptor chain draws on TRBV5-4 and TRBJ1-3; TRBD1 matches 7 bases in the middle. CDR3 loop: CASNRQGAGNTIYF. In nucleotide form, the sequence is TGTGCCAGCAACCGACAGGGTGCTGGAAACACCATATATTTT. When the CDR3 is completed using the reference TRBV5-4 and TRBJ1-3 genes on either side, the full variable domain is ETGVTQSPTHLIKTRGQQVTLRCSSQSGHNTVSWYQQALGQGPQFIFQYYREEENGRGNFPPRFSGLQFPNYSSELNVNALELDDSALYLCASNRQGAGNTIYFGEGSWLTVV.